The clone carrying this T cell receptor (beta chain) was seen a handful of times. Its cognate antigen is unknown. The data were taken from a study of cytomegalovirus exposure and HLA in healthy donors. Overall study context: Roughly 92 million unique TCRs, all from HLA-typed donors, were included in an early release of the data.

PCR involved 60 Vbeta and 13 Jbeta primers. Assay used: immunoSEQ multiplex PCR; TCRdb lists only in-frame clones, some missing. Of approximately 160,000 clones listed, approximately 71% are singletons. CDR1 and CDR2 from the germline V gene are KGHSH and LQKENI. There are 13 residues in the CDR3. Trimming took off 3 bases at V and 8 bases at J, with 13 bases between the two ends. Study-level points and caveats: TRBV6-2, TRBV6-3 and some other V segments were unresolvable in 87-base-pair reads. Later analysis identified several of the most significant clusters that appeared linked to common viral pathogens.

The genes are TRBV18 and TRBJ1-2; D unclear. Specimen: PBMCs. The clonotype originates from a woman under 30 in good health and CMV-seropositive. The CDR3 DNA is TGTGCCAGCTCACCTGATGGGTTGAGGGGCTACACCTTC. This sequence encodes CASSPDGLRGYTF.